Following are 14 T cell receptor beta chains from one sample sequenced in a study of blood T cell repertoires in COVID-19. The assay was immunoSEQ multiplex PCR, and TCRdb's table has in-frame clones only and misses some. The sample contains some 400,000 clones, roughly 77% of which appear only once. Material for sequencing was peripheral blood. The receptors come from a human donor with acute or convalescent COVID-19. The donor label of this sample is uncertain.

The rearrangement links TRBV6-5 to TRBJ2-1, with 8 bases matching TRBD1. V dropped 0 bases and J dropped 6; count of bases not matched to a gene: 7. The CDR3 is 16 residues long. Germline CDR1 reads MNHEY; CDR2 reads SVGAGI. The CDR3: CASSYSKRTGRNEQFF. DNA for the CDR3: TGTGCCAGCAGTTACTCGAAAAGGACAGGGCGCAATGAGCAGTTCTTC.

The chain recombines TRBV10-2 with TRBJ1-5, with D unclear. V dropped 3 bases and J dropped 2 bases, with 5 bases sitting between them. The CDR3 contains 13 residues. Per the germline V gene, CDR1 is WSHSY and CDR2 is SAAADI. The CDR3 loop reads CASSDLRNQPQHF. The CDR3 coding sequence is TGCGCCAGCAGTGACCTACGCAATCAGCCCCAGCATTTT.

The genes are TRBV5-1 and TRBJ2-5, with a possible D match to TRBD2 (5 bases). Germline V gene sequence: CDR1 SGHRS, CDR2 YFSETQ. Trimming took off 7 bases at V and 8 bases at J, with 21 bases between the two ends. The CDR3 is 14 residues long. CDR3: CASFLPGTGETQYF. In DNA form, the CDR3 reads TGCGCCAGCTTTCTCCCGGGAACCGGGGAAACCCAGTACTTC.

The chain links TRBV28 to TRBJ2-2, with TRBD1 matching 8 bases. This CDR3 is 15 amino acids long. From germline, CDR1 is MDHEN and CDR2 SYDVKM. J gave up 4 bases and V 9 bases, and 10 bases lay outside the gene matches. CDR3 nucleotide sequence: TGTGCCAGTAGGACGGGACAGGCTGGCACCGGGGAGCTGTTTTTT. Its protein is CASRTGQAGTGELFF.

J is TRBJ1-5 and V is TRBV24-1; TRBD1 might be the D (5 bases). Trimming removed 4 bases at V and 4 bases at J, with 10 bases between. CDR3 length: 14 residues. CDR1 KGHDR and CDR2 SFDVKD come from the germline V gene. The CDR3 loop is CATSEPGQNQPQHF. In DNA form, the CDR3 reads TGTGCCACCAGTGAGCCTGGACAAAATCAGCCCCAGCATTTT.

The chain carries TRBV27 and TRBJ1-6, with unresolved D. CDR1 is MNHEY, CDR2 SMNVEV, per germline (reference sequence). The V gene lost 2 bases and the J gene lost 9 bases, with 17 bases spanning the gap. This CDR3 contains 16 residues. The DNA of the CDR3 is TGTGCCAGCAGTTTAAGGAGGGTGAGCCCGGGTTCACCCCTCCACTTT. Translating it yields CASSLRRVSPGSPLHF.

CDR3 bases: TGTGCCAGCAGCCAAGATTTGGGGCCTTACAATGAGCAGTTCTTC. Encoded protein: CASSQDLGPYNEQFF. The chain is built from TRBV4-2 and TRBJ2-1; D is perhaps TRBD1 (5 bases). V shed 0 bases and J shed 4 bases, with 10 bases lying between them. This CDR3 region has 15 residues. The germline gives CDR1 LGHNA, CDR2 YNFKEQ.

The chain recombines TRBV5-5 with TRBJ2-2, with D possibly being TRBD2 (5 bases). Trimming took off 3 bases at V and 4 bases at J, with 10 bases between the two ends. Looked up from germline, CDR1 is SGHKS and CDR2 is YYEKEE (reference sequence). CDR3 length: 14 amino acids. The CDR3 DNA sequence: TGTGCCAGCAGCTGGGAGCGGATCACCGGGGAGCTGTTTTTT. It encodes CASSWERITGELFF.

The V and J genes are TRBV19 and TRBJ1-1; the D gene is possibly TRBD1 (6 bases). V lost 2 bases, J lost 5 bases, and 15 bases lay in between. CDR1 is LNHDA and CDR2 is SQIVND in the germline V gene (reference sequence). CDR3 length equals 15 residues. The CDR3, as DNA: TGTGCCAGTAGTATATTGTCAGGGGTTGGGACTGAAGCTTTCTTT. Translation: CASSILSGVGTEAFF.

CDR3 amino acids: CASRPDMVLRWPQHF. The CDR3, as DNA: TGTGCCAGCAGGCCCGACATGGTGTTGAGATGGCCCCAGCATTTT. V and J are TRBV28 and TRBJ1-5; the D is unclear. The CDR3 length is 15 residues. Trimming left V 6 bases short and J 9 bases short, with 21 bases between. The germline V gene encodes CDR1 MDHEN and CDR2 SYDVKM.

The rearrangement uses TRBV7-9 and TRBJ2-7; 9 bases align to TRBD1. After removal of 1 base from V and 6 bases from J, the junction contained 7 bases not matched to a gene. The germline gives CDR1 SEHNR, CDR2 FQNEAQ (reference sequence). The CDR3 is 15 residues long. CDR3 DNA sequence: TGTGCCAGCAGCTTAGGGGACAGGGAAACTCCCGAGCAGTACTTC. Amino acid sequence: CASSLGDRETPEQYF.

CDR3 in amino acids: CASSLDSGGDQETQYF. Here the CDR3 DNA reads TGTGCCAGCAGCTTGGATAGCGGGGGGGATCAAGAGACCCAGTACTTC. The chain employs TRBV5-6 and TRBJ2-5, with 11 bases that match TRBD2. CDR3 length: 16 residues. With 0 bases clipped from V and 2 bases from J, the junction kept 3 bases outside the gene matches. From germline, CDR1 is SGHDT and CDR2 YYEEEE.

The rearrangement links TRBV28 to TRBJ1-2, with 7 positions matching TRBD1. Germline CDR1 MDHEN, CDR2 SYDVKM. With V trimmed by 6 bases and J by 5 bases, 6 bases remained unmatched. The CDR3 contains 13 residues. The CDR3, as DNA: TGTGCCAGCAGCCGGGACAGCGCTTATGGCTACACCTTC. Residues: CASSRDSAYGYTF.

Only a few counts were recorded for this clone. The rearrangement joins TRBV2 to TRBJ1-4, with D unresolved. Germline V gives CDR1 SNHLY, CDR2 FYNNEI. The CDR3 runs to 12 residues. Trimming shortened V by 0 bases and J by 8 bases, and 4 bases separated the two germline ends. CDR3 DNA: TGTGCCAGCAGTGAAGCGGGCGAAAAACTGTTTTTT. Its translation: CASSEAGEKLFF. Filled out from reference TRBV2 and TRBJ1-4, the complete variable domain reads EPEVTQTPSHQVTQMGQEVILRCVPISNHLYFYWYRQILGQKVEFLVSFYNNEISEKSEIFDDQFSVERPDGSNFTLKIRSTKLEDSAMYFCASSEAGEKLFFGSGTQLSVL.